One sample yielded the 8 T cell receptor beta chains listed below, sequenced in a study of CXCR3-negative and CXCR3-positive naive CD8 T cells. UMI-tagged TRB cDNA libraries were built via 5' RACE. From the 5' RACE reads, TCRdb lists one entry per CDR3 protein and no DNA. The record lists about 120,000 distinct CDR3 sequences, of which the ten most abundant hold approximately 0.29%. The sequenced material came from naive CXCR3- CD8+ T cells from blood. Subset: CD45RO-CCR7+CD27+CD95- naive CD8+ T cells lacking CXCR3 (TNR3-). The receptors originated from a human donor in good health. Some clones in this sample may be carry-over from other donors' samples.

The V gene is TRBV4-1, the J gene TRBJ2-1. This CDR3 spans 11 amino acids. CDR1 MGHRA and CDR2 YSYEKL come from the germline V gene. Here the CDR3 reads CASRLYNEQFF.

The chain recombines TRBV28 with TRBJ2-5; checking the TCRdb D call of TRBD2 is not possible without DNA. The germline V gene encodes CDR1 MDHEN and CDR2 SYDVKM. This CDR3 spans 18 amino acids. The CDR3 reads CASSSLGLATWFQETQYF.

The V call is TRBV23-1, the J call TRBJ2-6; TCRdb's D gene call, TRBD1, goes unchecked for lack of DNA. TRBV23-1 belongs to the ORF category, with a function that is uncertain. This CDR3 contains 22 residues. This CDR3 is CASSHPRGRDRQLCAGANVLTF.

This sequence joins TRBV20-1 and TRBJ2-7; the TCRdb D gene call, TRBD2, has no DNA to confirm it. CDR3 size: 14 residues. The V gene's germline CDR1 is DFQATT and CDR2 SNEGSKA (reference sequence). The CDR3 here is CSAESGGASYEQYF.

The chain joins TRBV28 to TRBJ2-3; lacking DNA, the TRBD1 call made by TCRdb goes unchecked. The CDR3 is 15 residues long. Germline CDR1 MDHEN, CDR2 SYDVKM. CDR3 region: CASSQGQAYTDTQYF.

CDR3 sequence reads: CASSEAAGTEAFF. This chain joins TRBV25-1 and TRBJ1-1. The V gene's germline CDR1 is MGHDK and CDR2 SYGVNS. There are 13 residues in the CDR3.

V and J are TRBV7-2 and TRBJ2-5; absent DNA, TCRdb's TRBD2 call cannot be checked. CDR1 SGHTA and CDR2 FQGNSA come from the germline V gene. The CDR3 runs to 15 residues. CDR3: CASILEGLHFMAQYF.

The chain recombines TRBV11-3 with TRBJ2-1; TCRdb proposes TRBD2, but this gene call is untestable without DNA. The CDR3 totals 15 residues. Germline V CDR1 and CDR2: SGHNT, YENEEA. The CDR3: CASSRTSGRWNEPFF.